The T cell receptor (beta chain) under discussion was sequenced for a study of blood T cell repertoires in COVID-19. V lost 3 bases and J lost 4; bases outside the gene matches: 12. The CDR3 has 18 amino acids. Germline values: CDR1 SGHRS, CDR2 YFSETQ. The method was immunoSEQ multiplex PCR; TCRdb's version includes in-frame clones alone and lacks a portion of them. Of 84,000 or so clones in the sample, under 80% were seen once. V and J are TRBV5-1 and TRBJ2-1; TRBD2 aligns across 11 bases. Specimen: peripheral blood. The clonotype was recovered from a human donor in a cohort sampled during active COVID-19. The CDR3 DNA reads as TGCGCCAGCAGCTCAGGGCCGCTAGCGGGGGGCCTTTACAATGAGCAGTTCTTC. Translated: CASSSGPLAGGLYNEQFF.